This record concerns one T cell receptor (beta chain) sequence. This sample is drawn from a study of memory CD4+ T cells and cytomegalovirus serostatus. Profiling relied on immunoSEQ multiplex PCR, and the TCRdb table lists in-frame clones only, not all of them. Found here are 50,000 to 60,000 clones, 80% to 85% of them singletons; the top ten hold 1.4%. The V gene end was trimmed by 3 bases and the J gene end by 4 bases; junction bases not matched to a gene: 1. The germline V gene encodes CDR1 SGHAT and CDR2 FQNNGV. The CDR3 is 13 amino acids. The sort gate was single viable CD3+CD4+CD8-CD45RO+ cells for memory CD4+ T cells.

This receptor was obtained from an adult in good health and CMV-seropositive. The chain has TRBV11-2 and TRBJ1-2, with 8 nucleotides matching TRBD1. The sequenced sample was memory CD4+ T cells from blood. As DNA, the CDR3 is TGTGCCAGCAGCTTCCAGGGGGCCTATGGCTACACCTTC. This codes for CASSFQGAYGYTF.